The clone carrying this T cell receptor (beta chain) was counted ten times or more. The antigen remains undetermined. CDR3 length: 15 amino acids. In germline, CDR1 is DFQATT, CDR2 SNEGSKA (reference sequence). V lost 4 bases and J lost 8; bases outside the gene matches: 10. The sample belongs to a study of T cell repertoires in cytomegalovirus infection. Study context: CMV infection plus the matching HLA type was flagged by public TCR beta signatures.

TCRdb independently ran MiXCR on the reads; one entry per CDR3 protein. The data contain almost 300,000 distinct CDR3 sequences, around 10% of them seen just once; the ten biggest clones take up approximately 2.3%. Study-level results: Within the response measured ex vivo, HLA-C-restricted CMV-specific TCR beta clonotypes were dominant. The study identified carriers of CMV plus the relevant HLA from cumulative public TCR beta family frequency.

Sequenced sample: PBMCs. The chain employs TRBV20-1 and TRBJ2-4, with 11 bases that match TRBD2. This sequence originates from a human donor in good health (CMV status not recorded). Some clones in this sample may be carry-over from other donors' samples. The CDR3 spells CSATRLAGTVDIQYF. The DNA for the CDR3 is TGCAGTGCTACCCGACTAGCGGGGACCGTGGACATTCAGTACTTC.